Listed below are T cell receptor beta chains from one sample, sequenced in a study of T-cell memory formation after mild COVID-19. TCRdb re-analysed the 5' RACE reads in MiXCR, keeping a single row per CDR3 protein. The sample gives 350,000 to 500,000 distinct CDR3 sequences, roughly 18% of which show up once; about a fifth is in the top ten. The source material was PBMCs or a T cell subset sorted from them (not recorded which). These receptors all come from a young man who had mild COVID-19 (a few samples of this study predate the infection). Cell type and time point are not known. Each CDR3 is given with its conserved first and last residue. D genes are given only for firm matches. The size field is filled for only some rows; it gives once, few, many or a size class.

TRBD1,few,15,TRBV12-3/TRBV12-4,TRBJ2-7,TGTGCCAGCAGTCCCCCGACAGGGATGGTCTCCGAGCAGTACTTC,CASSPPTGMVSEQYF
.,.,15,TRBV7-9,TRBJ2-5,TGTGCCAGCAGCTCCCGCACAGGGAACCAAGAGACCCAGTACTTC,CASSSRTGNQETQYF
TRBD2,.,13,TRBV20-1,TRBJ2-1,TGCAGTGCCAGACTAGCGGGGGGCCAAGGGCAGTTCTTC,CSARLAGGQGQFF
.,.,14,TRBV11-2,TRBJ1-5,TGTGCCAGCAGCTCCTCACTTATTGGGGCGCCCCAGCATTTT,CASSSSLIGAPQHF
.,few,15,TRBV4-2,TRBJ1-1,TGTGCCAGCAGCCATGCCTCAGGGTCGGGCACTGAAGCTTTCTTT,CASSHASGSGTEAFF
TRBD1,.,15,TRBV7-7,TRBJ2-1,TGTGCTAGCAGCTTAGGGGGGACAGGTGGGGATGAGCAGTTCTTC,CASSLGGTGGDEQFF
.,.,11,TRBV24-1,TRBJ1-2,TGTGCCACCCAGGGTGGCTATGGCTACACCTTC,CATQGGYGYTF
.,few,15,TRBV24-1,TRBJ2-1,TGTGCCACCAGTGGGTGGTCTGGCTCCTACAATGAGCAGTTCTTC,CATSGWSGSYNEQFF
.,.,14,TRBV6-5,TRBJ2-3,TGTGCCAGCAGCGGATGGGCTAGCACAGATACGCAGTATTTT,CASSGWASTDTQYF
.,.,12,TRBV10-3,TRBJ2-5,TGTGCCATCAGTTCTAGGGCAGAGACCCAGTACTTC,CAISSRAETQYF
.,few,16,TRBV5-6,TRBJ2-3,TGTGCCAGCAGCTTGGTTCCACTCACTAGCACAGATACGCAGTATTTT,CASSLVPLTSTDTQYF
.,few,14,TRBV7-2,TRBJ1-1,TGTGCCAGCAGCTTAAGACAGGTTAACACTGAAGCTTTCTTT,CASSLRQVNTEAFF
.,.,15,TRBV9,TRBJ1-3,TGTGCCAGCAGCGTTTGGGCGAACCCTGGAAACACCATATATTTT,CASSVWANPGNTIYF
.,many,14,TRBV7-9,TRBJ1-5,TGTGCCAGCAGCCCGGGGGGGGGCAATCAGCCCCAGCATTTT,CASSPGGGNQPQHF